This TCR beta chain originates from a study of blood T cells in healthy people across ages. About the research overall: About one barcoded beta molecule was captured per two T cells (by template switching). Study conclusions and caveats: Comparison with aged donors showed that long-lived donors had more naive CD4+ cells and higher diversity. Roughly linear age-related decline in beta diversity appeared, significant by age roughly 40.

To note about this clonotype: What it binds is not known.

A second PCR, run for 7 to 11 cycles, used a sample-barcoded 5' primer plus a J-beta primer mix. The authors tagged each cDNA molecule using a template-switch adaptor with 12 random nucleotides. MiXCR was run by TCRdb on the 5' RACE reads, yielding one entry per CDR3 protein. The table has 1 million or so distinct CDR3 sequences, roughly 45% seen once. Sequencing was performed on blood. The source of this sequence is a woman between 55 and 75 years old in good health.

CDR3 loop: CSAGEASYNSPLHF. In DNA form, the CDR3 reads TGCAGTGCCGGGGAAGCCTCCTATAATTCACCCCTCCACTTT. The chain employs TRBV20-1 and TRBJ1-6; D unresolved. This CDR3 is 14 amino acids long. Germline V CDR1 and CDR2: DFQATT, SNEGSKA (reference sequence). The V and J ends lost 6 bases and 0 bases respectively, with 9 bases between them.